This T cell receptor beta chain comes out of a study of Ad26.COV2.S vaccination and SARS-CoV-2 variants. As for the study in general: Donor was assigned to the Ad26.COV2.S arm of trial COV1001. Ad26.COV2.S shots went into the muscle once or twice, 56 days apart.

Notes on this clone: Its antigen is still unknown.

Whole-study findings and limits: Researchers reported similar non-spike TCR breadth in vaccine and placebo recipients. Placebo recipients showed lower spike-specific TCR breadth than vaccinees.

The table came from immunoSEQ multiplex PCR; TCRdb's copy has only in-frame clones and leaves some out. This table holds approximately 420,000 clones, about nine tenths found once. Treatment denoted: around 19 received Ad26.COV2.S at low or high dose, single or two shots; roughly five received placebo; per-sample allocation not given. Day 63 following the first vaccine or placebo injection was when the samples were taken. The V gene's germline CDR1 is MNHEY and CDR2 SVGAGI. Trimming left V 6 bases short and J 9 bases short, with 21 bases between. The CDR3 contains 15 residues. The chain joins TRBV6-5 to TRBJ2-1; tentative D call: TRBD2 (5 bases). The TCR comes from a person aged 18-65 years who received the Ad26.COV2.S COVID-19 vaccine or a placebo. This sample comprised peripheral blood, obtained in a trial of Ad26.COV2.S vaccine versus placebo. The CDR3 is CASRGPGIRGSEQFF. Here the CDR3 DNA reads TGTGCCAGCAGGGGTCCGGGAATTAGAGGGAGTGAGCAGTTCTTC.